Listed below are T cell receptor beta chains from one sample, sequenced in a study of blood T cell repertoires in COVID-19. The protocol was immunoSEQ multiplex PCR, while the TCRdb copy is restricted to in-frame clones and leaves out a portion. Of 150,000 to 200,000 clones in the sample, 89% are singletons; the top ten hold under 3%. The sequenced sample consisted of PBMCs or T cells enriched from blood (not recorded which). The receptors stem from a woman aged 35 to 49 with acute COVID-19. Both conserved end residues are part of each CDR3. Fields, in order: clone size, V gene, D gene, J gene, CDR3 DNA, CDR3 protein. The D gene is left open where the match is weak. Clone size appears in some rows only: once, few, many, or a class for an expanded clone.

clone size: .
V gene: TRBV7-6
D gene: TRBD1
J gene: TRBJ2-7
CDR3 DNA: TGTGCCAGCAGCTTGGACCCGGGACAGGTCTCCTACGAGCAGTACTTC
CDR3 protein: CASSLDPGQVSYEQYF

clone size: .
V gene: TRBV4-2
D gene: .
J gene: TRBJ2-2
CDR3 DNA: TGTGCCAGCAGCCAAGATAGGCAGGGAAACACCGGGGAGCTGTTTTTT
CDR3 protein: CASSQDRQGNTGELFF

clone size: .
V gene: TRBV18
D gene: .
J gene: TRBJ1-4
CDR3 DNA: TGTGCCAGCTCACCACGAGGAACTAATGAAAAACTGTTTTTT
CDR3 protein: CASSPRGTNEKLFF

clone size: .
V gene: TRBV5-6
D gene: .
J gene: TRBJ1-2
CDR3 DNA: TGTGCCAGCACCCTCCCCGGCTCGGCCGGGGGCTACACCTTC
CDR3 protein: CASTLPGSAGGYTF

clone size: .
V gene: TRBV15
D gene: TRBD2
J gene: TRBJ2-1
CDR3 DNA: TGTGCCACCAGCAGAGATTTACGTAGCGGGAGTTTAAGGTTTCGGTTCTTC
CDR3 protein: CATSRDLRSGSLRFRFF

clone size: .
V gene: TRBV2
D gene: TRBD1
J gene: TRBJ2-7
CDR3 DNA: TGTGCCAGCAGGCAACCGGGACAGCCTATAGACGAGCAGTACTTC
CDR3 protein: CASRQPGQPIDEQYF

clone size: .
V gene: TRBV5-1
D gene: TRBD2
J gene: TRBJ2-5
CDR3 DNA: TGCGCCAGCAGCTTGGGGCCTAGCGGGGGGCTGGCCCAGTACTTC
CDR3 protein: CASSLGPSGGLAQYF

clone size: .
V gene: TRBV11-2
D gene: .
J gene: TRBJ2-5
CDR3 DNA: TGTGCCAGCAGCTTATATGGCACCCGGGACCAGTACTTC
CDR3 protein: CASSLYGTRDQYF

clone size: .
V gene: TRBV9
D gene: .
J gene: TRBJ2-2
CDR3 DNA: TGTGCCAGCAGCGCCCGGGACTTTAACACCGGGGAGCTGTTTTTT
CDR3 protein: CASSARDFNTGELFF

clone size: .
V gene: TRBV11-2
D gene: .
J gene: TRBJ2-2
CDR3 DNA: TGTGCCAGCAGCTTAGATGGGGGCCCGGGATGGGAGCTGTTTTTT
CDR3 protein: CASSLDGGPGWELFF

clone size: .
V gene: TRBV18
D gene: .
J gene: TRBJ2-7
CDR3 DNA: TGTGCCAGCTCACCACGAGCAGGGTACGAGCAGTACTTC
CDR3 protein: CASSPRAGYEQYF

clone size: .
V gene: TRBV30
D gene: .
J gene: TRBJ1-2
CDR3 DNA: TGTGCCTGGAGTGTCTCGGGATCTAACTATGGCTACACCTTC
CDR3 protein: CAWSVSGSNYGYTF

clone size: .
V gene: TRBV30
D gene: .
J gene: TRBJ2-5
CDR3 DNA: TGTGCCTGGAGTCCCCCCGCTAGGCGGGGCCAAGAGACCCAGTACTTC
CDR3 protein: CAWSPPARRGQETQYF

clone size: .
V gene: TRBV3-1/TRBV3-2
D gene: .
J gene: TRBJ1-3
CDR3 DNA: TGTGCCAGCAGCCCCCTCTCGTACAGGGCCTCTGGAAACACCATATATTTT
CDR3 protein: CASSPLSYRASGNTIYF

clone size: once
V gene: TRBV6-5
D gene: TRBD1
J gene: TRBJ1-2
CDR3 DNA: TGTGCCAGCAGTCGAGGGACAGGGGAAGGCTACACCTTC
CDR3 protein: CASSRGTGEGYTF

clone size: .
V gene: TRBV7-3
D gene: TRBD1
J gene: TRBJ1-2
CDR3 DNA: TGTGCCAGCAGCCCGACAGGGGGAGCAGTAACAGCTAACTATGGCTACACCTTC
CDR3 protein: CASSPTGGAVTANYGYTF